Listed here are 26 T cell receptor beta chains from one sample, sequenced in a study of blood T cell repertoires in COVID-19. Using immunoSEQ multiplex PCR, the repertoire was profiled, and TCRdb retains in-frame clones only, with some absent. The sample has 200,000 to 250,000 clones; approximately 84% are singletons. The specimen sequenced was peripheral blood. These TCRs come from a woman older than 75 with acute or convalescent COVID-19.

The V gene is TRBV28, the J gene TRBJ2-3, with D unresolved. This CDR3 region has 13 residues. Germline V gene data show CDR1 as MDHEN and CDR2 as SYDVKM. The ends were cut back, 8 bases at V and 2 bases at J, with 11 bases in the middle. CDR3 nucleotide sequence: TGTGCCAGCTCCAAAAGAGACACAGATACGCAGTATTTT. Protein product: CASSKRDTDTQYF.

This chain uses TRBV5-3 with TRBJ2-2; D possibly corresponds to TRBD1 (5 bases). TRBV5-3 is placed among ORFs of uncertain function. This CDR3 is 15 amino acids long. Trimming left V 5 bases short and J 5 bases short, with 16 bases between. The CDR3 nucleotides are TGTGCCAGAAGATTTCGGACAACGGCAACCGGGGAGCTGTTTTTT. It translates to CARRFRTTATGELFF.

Comment on this clone: In the same sample, other DNA sequences code for this CDR3. This rearrangement joins TRBV3-1 (or the pseudogene TRBV3-2) to TRBJ1-1; 7 nucleotides match TRBD1. Germline-derived CDR1 and CDR2 are LGHDT and YNNKEL (reference sequence). The CDR3 length is 14 residues. The junction had 3 bases not matched to a gene; V was cut back by 5 bases and J by 0 bases. CDR3 DNA sequence: TGTGCCAGCAGCAGACAGGGAATGAACACTGAAGCTTTCTTT. It encodes CASSRQGMNTEAFF.

CDR3 nucleotides: TGTGCCAGCAGTTTATGGGGACAGGGGCGATTTAACACCGGGGAGCTGTTTTTT. It codes for CASSLWGQGRFNTGELFF. This rearrangement joins TRBV28 to TRBJ2-2, with 10 bases identical to TRBD1. Germline assignment: CDR1 MDHEN and CDR2 SYDVKM. With 0 bases clipped from V and 2 bases from J, the junction kept 6 bases outside the gene matches. This CDR3 is 18 amino acids long.

J is TRBJ1-2 and V is TRBV5-6, with TRBD1 matching over 9 bases. This CDR3 is built from 14 residues. Germline lookup yields CDR1 SGHDT and CDR2 YYEEEE. Unmatched junction bases numbered 3, after V lost 1 base and J lost 5 bases. CDR3 amino acids: CASSLPGTGYGYTF. The DNA of the CDR3 is TGTGCCAGCAGCTTGCCCGGGACAGGGTATGGCTACACCTTC.

This chain uses TRBV5-6 with TRBJ2-5; 9 nucleotides align to TRBD2. CDR1 is SGHDT, CDR2 YYEEEE, per germline. There are 16 residues in the CDR3. V lost 6 bases to trimming and J lost 1 base; unmatched junction nucleotides: 10. CDR3 in DNA: TGTGCCAGCATGCCTCTGCGGGGGGGCTTCCAAGAGACCCAGTACTTC. As protein: CASMPLRGGFQETQYF.

The chain couples TRBV7-3 to TRBJ2-1, with 8 bases that match TRBD2. Losses at the gene ends were 2 bases for V and 7 bases for J; bases not matched to a gene: 10. Germline-derived CDR1 and CDR2 are SGHTA and FQGTGA. The CDR3 length is 16 residues. CDR3 DNA sequence: TGTGCCAGCAGCTTATTCGAAGCGGGAGTTGGGAATGAGCAGTTCTTC. Translation gives CASSLFEAGVGNEQFF.

V gene TRBV7-9 combines with J gene TRBJ1-6, with TRBD1 identical over 7 bases. This CDR3 spans 14 amino acids. After removal of 4 bases from V and 6 bases from J, the junction contained 3 bases not matched to a gene. Germline V gene lookup returns CDR1 SEHNR and CDR2 FQNEAQ (reference sequence). The CDR3 sequence is CASSWDSSNSPLHF. The CDR3, as DNA: TGTGCCAGCAGCTGGGACAGTTCTAATTCACCCCTCCACTTT.

The rearrangement links TRBV5-1 to TRBJ2-7; 7 nucleotides agree with TRBD1. The germline CDR1 and CDR2 sequences are SGHRS and YFSETQ. The CDR3 sequence is 15 residues long. With 0 bases clipped from V and 4 bases from J, the junction kept 7 bases outside the gene matches. The CDR3 coding sequence is TGCGCCAGCAGCTTGGGGAGCGGCAGGGGGTACGAGCAGTACTTC. Protein: CASSLGSGRGYEQYF.

The chain joins TRBV6-2 or TRBV6-3 to TRBJ1-1; the D gene is possibly TRBD1 (5 bases). Germline CDR1 reads MNHEY; CDR2 reads SVGEGT. Trimming pared 5 bases from V and 0 bases from J, leaving 16 bases between. The CDR3 is 16 amino acids. The CDR3 nucleotides read TGTGCCAGCAGTGGACCGGGACTTAGCATGAACACTGAAGCTTTCTTT. Protein product: CASSGPGLSMNTEAFF.

This chain joins TRBV5-3 and TRBJ2-2; 10 positions match TRBD2. TRBV5-3 is an open reading frame whose function is uncertain. CDR3 length: 14 amino acids. V dropped 1 base and J dropped 9; count of bases not matched to a gene: 3. Here the CDR3 DNA reads TGTGCCAGAAGCTTGACTAGCGGGGCACGGGAGCTGTTTTTT. It specifies CARSLTSGARELFF.

The chain combines TRBV7-8 with TRBJ1-1, with a possible D match to TRBD1 (6 bases). The CDR3 consists of 14 residues. Trimming took 5 bases from V and 1 from J, leaving 11 bases between them. Germline V gives CDR1 SGHVS, CDR2 FQNEAQ. The CDR3 loop reads CASSAGTRNTEAFF. DNA of the CDR3: TGTGCCAGCAGCGCCGGGACACGGAACACTGAAGCTTTCTTT.

V and J are TRBV5-1 and TRBJ1-4; 9 bases agree with TRBD1. This CDR3 is 16 amino acids long. Germline V gives CDR1 SGHRS, CDR2 YFSETQ. The J segment lost 7 bases and the V segment lost 0 bases, leaving 7 bases of the junction unmatched. The CDR3 DNA is TGCGCCAGCAGCTTGGGGGGACAGGGATACACTGAAAAACTGTTTTTT. Translated, it gives CASSLGGQGYTEKLFF.

The chain joins TRBV18 to TRBJ1-1; weak D call: TRBD1 (6 bases). The germline CDR1 and CDR2 sequences are KGHSH and LQKENI. The CDR3 spans 15 residues. V gave up 0 bases and J gave up 4 bases, with 12 bases separating them. The CDR3 region is CASSPPQGRGTEAFF. The CDR3 DNA follows: TGTGCCAGCTCACCACCGCAGGGGCGAGGCACTGAAGCTTTCTTT. The variable domain in full, with the rest retrieved from reference TRBV18 and TRBJ1-1, is NAGVMQNPRHLVRRRGQEARLRCSPMKGHSHVYWYRQLPEEGLKFMVYLQKENIIDESGMPKERFSAEFPKEGPSILRIQQVVRGDSAAYFCASSPPQGRGTEAFFGQGTRLTVV.

The DNA for the CDR3 is TGTGCCAGCTCTAGGGGACTAGCGGGGGTGGTCGAGCAGTACTTC. Protein product: CASSRGLAGVVEQYF. The chain has TRBV6-5 and TRBJ2-7; 14 nucleotides match TRBD2. Germline-derived CDR1 and CDR2 are MNHEY and SVGAGI. This CDR3 contains 15 residues. V lost 8 bases and J lost 6; bases outside the gene matches: 9.

This chain's CDR3 is CATSGSRGGYNEQFF. The DNA of the CDR3 is TGTGCCACCAGTGGCTCGCGAGGAGGCTACAATGAGCAGTTCTTC. The chain recombines TRBV24-1 with TRBJ2-1; possibly TRBD2 for D (5 bases). Germline V lookup: CDR1 KGHDR, CDR2 SFDVKD. The CDR3 covers 15 residues. Trimming pared 5 bases from V and 3 bases from J, leaving 13 bases between.

This clone was seen only a few times. The chain couples TRBV5-6 to TRBJ1-2, with 7 bases fitting TRBD1. The V and J ends lost 4 bases and 2 bases, in that order; junction bases with no gene match: 5. CDR1 and CDR2 (germline): SGHDT, YYEEEE. The CDR3 contains 14 residues. CDR3 region: CASSPGQRNYGYTF. DNA of the CDR3: TGTGCCAGCAGCCCGGGACAGCGGAACTATGGCTACACCTTC.

As DNA, the CDR3 is TGTGCCAGCCGAGACAGTTTTCCAGAGACCCAGTACTTC. Protein: CASRDSFPETQYF. The gene calls are TRBV12-3 or TRBV12-4 and TRBJ2-5, with D possibly being TRBD1 (5 bases). The CDR3 consists of 13 residues. The V and J ends lost 8 bases and 4 bases respectively, with 14 bases between them.

This chain links TRBV7-2 with TRBJ1-5; D gene ambiguous. Germline V lookup: CDR1 SGHTA, CDR2 FQGNSA. The CDR3 has 14 amino acids. Trimming removed 2 bases from V and 5 bases from J, with 10 bases in between. CDR3 coding DNA: TGTGCCAGCAGCTTAAACCCTGGAGATCAGCCCCAGCATTTT. It codes for CASSLNPGDQPQHF. Looking up the rest from reference TRBV7-2 and TRBJ1-5 gives the full variable domain: GAGVSQSPSNKVTEKGKDVELRCDPISGHTALYWYRQSLGQGLEFLIYFQGNSAPDKSGLPSDRFSAERTGGSVSTLTIQRTQQEDSAVYLCASSLNPGDQPQHFGDGTRLSIL.

The chain is built from TRBV28 and TRBJ2-7, with TRBD2 matching 8 bases. V dropped 3 bases and J dropped 6; count of bases not matched to a gene: 10. Germline-derived CDR1 and CDR2 are MDHEN and SYDVKM. This CDR3 has 15 residues. CDR3 protein: CASSFVPGGKTEQYF. Here the CDR3 DNA reads TGTGCCAGCAGTTTCGTCCCGGGAGGGAAAACCGAGCAGTACTTC. The entire variable domain, with the rest obtained from reference TRBV28 and TRBJ2-7, is as follows: DVKVTQSSRYLVKRTGEKVFLECVQDMDHENMFWYRQDPGLGLRLIYFSYDVKMKEKGDIPEGYSVSREKKERFSLILESASTNQTSMYLCASSFVPGGKTEQYFGPGTRLTVT.

This clone has just one count. V and J are TRBV9 and TRBJ1-2; 10 bases align to TRBD1. The V segment lost 3 bases and the J segment 0 bases; nucleotides outside the gene matches: 8. The CDR3 is 17 amino acids. Germline CDR1 is SGDLS and CDR2 is YYNGEE. Here the CDR3 reads CASSGTDRGVANYGYTF. The DNA of the CDR3 is TGTGCCAGCAGCGGAACGGACAGGGGGGTAGCTAACTATGGCTACACCTTC.

This clone has just a few counts. The J gene is TRBJ1-1, the V gene TRBV12-3 or TRBV12-4; 7 bases fit TRBD1. The CDR3 has 13 amino acids. Trimming at V came to 3 bases and at J to 3 bases, leaving 1 base not matched to a gene. The CDR3 here is CASSFRGHTEAFF. CDR3 bases: TGTGCCAGCAGTTTTAGGGGGCACACTGAAGCTTTCTTT.

V gene TRBV7-9 combines with J gene TRBJ1-4; TRBD1 matches at 9 bases. With V trimmed by 3 bases and J by 4 bases, 9 bases remained unmatched. This CDR3 region has 17 residues. Germline V CDR1 and CDR2: SEHNR, FQNEAQ (reference sequence). The CDR3 sequence: CASSLGNRGPSNEKLFF. Here the CDR3 DNA reads TGTGCCAGCAGCTTGGGAAACAGGGGGCCAAGTAATGAAAAACTGTTTTTT.

V gene TRBV6-1 combines with J gene TRBJ2-3; no reliable D call. CDR3 length equals 16 residues. V lost 6 bases to trimming and J lost 2 bases, with 18 bases between them. The germline CDR1 and CDR2 sequences are MNHNS and SASEGT. DNA for the CDR3: TGTGCCAGCAGGGAAACTGTACTATCTAACACAGATACGCAGTATTTT. Translated: CASRETVLSNTDTQYF.

A remark on this clone: Other nucleotide sequences in the sample specify the same CDR3. The rearrangement joins TRBV4-2 to TRBJ1-6, with TRBD1 identical over 7 bases. CDR3 size: 14 residues. The V and J ends lost 3 bases and 7 bases, in that order; junction bases with no gene match: 3. The V gene's germline CDR1 is LGHNA and CDR2 YNFKEQ. CDR3 sequence: CASSQTGWNSPLHF. CDR3 DNA sequence: TGTGCCAGCAGCCAGACAGGGTGGAATTCACCCCTCCACTTT.

This sequence joins TRBV5-1 and TRBJ1-6; 9 bases are a match to TRBD1. V was clipped by 3 bases and J by 6 bases; unmatched bases: 7. The germline CDR1 and CDR2 sequences are SGHRS and YFSETQ. The CDR3 has 16 residues. CDR3: CASSSPSDRGNSPLHF. CDR3 bases: TGCGCCAGCAGCTCCCCTTCGGACAGGGGTAATTCACCCCTCCACTTT.